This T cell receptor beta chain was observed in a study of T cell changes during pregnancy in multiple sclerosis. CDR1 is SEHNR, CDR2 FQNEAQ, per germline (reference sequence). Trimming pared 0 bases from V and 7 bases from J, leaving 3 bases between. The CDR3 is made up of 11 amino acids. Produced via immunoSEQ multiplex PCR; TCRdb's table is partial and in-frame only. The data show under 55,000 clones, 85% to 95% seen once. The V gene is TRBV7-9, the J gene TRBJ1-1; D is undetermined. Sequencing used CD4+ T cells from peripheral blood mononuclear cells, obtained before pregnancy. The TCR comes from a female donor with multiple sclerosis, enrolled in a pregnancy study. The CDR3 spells CASSLALEAFF. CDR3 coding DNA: TGTGCCAGCAGCTTAGCTCTTGAAGCTTTCTTT.